The present T cell receptor beta chain was sequenced within a study of multiple sclerosis patients with progressive multifocal leukoencephalopathy. The study's findings and limits: Lower normalized Shannon entropy suggested reduced TRB diversity in most PML patients.

V lost 2 bases and J lost 6; bases outside the gene matches: 0. CDR1 is MRHNA, CDR2 SNTAGT, per germline. This CDR3 contains 15 residues. Stated time point: time of PML onset. All patients had prior interferon beta, and all PML patients were female. The data were produced by immunoSEQ multiplex PCR, yet TCRdb's version contains in-frame clones alone and is incomplete. The profile shows some 31,000 clones, more than 75% of them singletons. This clone was recorded only once. The antigen remains unidentified. This chain links TRBV6-4 with TRBJ1-6, with 11 bases lining up with TRBD1. Sequenced here: PBMCs, sampled from a patient treated with natalizumab. The clonotype was recovered from a human donor with progressive multifocal leukoencephalopathy. This chain's CDR3 is CASSDGTGGNSPLHF. CDR3 DNA sequence: TGTGCCAGCAGTGACGGGACAGGGGGTAATTCACCCCTCCACTTT.